The present T cell receptor beta chain was sequenced within a study of T cells in Graves' hyperthyroidism and ophthalmopathy. There are many counts of this clonotype. Using RNA transcripts as the source, TCR beta CDR3 regions were amplified. The HTBI primer set was used in a first-round RT-PCR of the TCR CDR3. MiXCR, run by TCRdb on the multiplex PCR reads, gives a single entry per CDR3 protein. The sample includes fewer than 550,000 distinct CDR3 sequences, less than 20% of them seen just once. From germline, CDR1 is PRHDT and CDR2 FYEKMQ (reference sequence). V was cut by 5 bases and J by 0 bases, with 10 bases left in between. The CDR3 has 14 amino acids.

What was sequenced was blood. This receptor was taken from a woman aged 18-29 years with Graves' hyperthyroidism. The chain links TRBV13 to TRBJ1-1; D may be TRBD1 (6 bases). CDR3 sequence reads: CASSPRQVNTEAFF. CDR3 DNA: TGTGCCAGCAGCCCGCGACAGGTGAACACTGAAGCTTTCTTT.